The 8 T cell receptor beta chains presented below share a single source sample, sequenced in a study of blood T cells in healthy people across ages. With a J-beta primer mix and a sample-barcoded 5' primer, a second PCR ran about 7 to 12 cycles. TCRdb re-called the 5' RACE reads through MiXCR, storing one row per CDR3 protein. Of approximately 940,000 distinct CDR3 sequences listed, roughly 50% were seen once; the top ten hold 13%. The specimen sequenced was blood. These receptors came from a young man in good health.

This rearrangement joins TRBV7-2 to TRBJ2-7, with 7 nucleotides matching TRBD2. Germline CDR1 reads SGHTA; CDR2 reads FQGNSA. CDR3 size: 14 residues. V lost 5 bases and J lost 6; bases outside the gene matches: 10. CDR3 sequence (DNA): TGTGCCAGCAGCCCTACTAGCGCCGGCCCCGAGCAGTACTTC. This gives the protein CASSPTSAGPEQYF. Using reference TRBV7-2 and TRBJ2-7 for the parts outside the CDR3, the full variable domain is GAGVSQSPSNKVTEKGKDVELRCDPISGHTALYWYRQSLGQGLEFLIYFQGNSAPDKSGLPSDRFSAERTGGSVSTLTIQRTQQEDSAVYLCASSPTSAGPEQYFGPGTRLTVT.

The chain links TRBV10-3 to TRBJ2-5; no definite D call. The CDR3 runs 12 residues. Germline values: CDR1 ENHRY, CDR2 SYGVKD. Trimming took off 3 bases at V and 1 base at J, with 3 bases between the two ends. DNA of the CDR3: TGTGCCATCAGTGACGGCCAAGAGACCCAGTACTTC. Its translation: CAISDGQETQYF.

This clonotype was seen many times. The chain combines TRBV20-1 with TRBJ1-2, with 7 bases lining up with TRBD1. CDR1 DFQATT and CDR2 SNEGSKA come from the germline V gene (reference sequence). V gave up 6 bases and J gave up 5 bases; unmatched junction bases: 9. The CDR3 spans 13 residues. CDR3 DNA sequence: TGCAGTGCCGCGACAGGGAACAAATATGGCTACACCTTC. Protein product: CSAATGNKYGYTF.

This chain connects TRBV9 to TRBJ1-2, with TRBD1 matching over 10 bases. The CDR3 is 14 residues long. V lost 2 bases, J lost 4 bases, and 2 bases stayed unmatched. Germline values: CDR1 SGDLS, CDR2 YYNGEE. The CDR3 bases are TGTGCCAGCAGCGTGGACAGGGGGAGCTATGGCTACACCTTC. Residues: CASSVDRGSYGYTF.

This chain uses TRBV7-2 with TRBJ2-3; possible D gene TRBD1, 6 bases. Germline V lookup: CDR1 SGHTA, CDR2 FQGNSA. CDR3 length: 17 amino acids. V dropped 5 bases and J dropped 0 bases, with 18 bases sitting between them. In DNA, the CDR3 is TGTGCCAGCAGCCATACTGCGGCAGGGGAAAGCACAGATACGCAGTATTTT. It codes for CASSHTAAGESTDTQYF.

This clonotype came up a few times. V usage is TRBV4-2 and J usage is TRBJ2-5, with 10 bases lining up with TRBD2. Trimming cost V 3 bases and J 2 bases; bases outside gene matches: 3. CDR1 and CDR2 from the germline V gene are LGHNA and YNFKEQ. This CDR3 region has 15 residues. The CDR3 protein is CASSQTTSGQETQYF. The CDR3 DNA sequence: TGTGCCAGCAGCCAGACGACTAGCGGGCAAGAGACCCAGTACTTC.

The CDR3 DNA reads TGTGCCACCAGTGATGGGGGCCTGGACAATGAGCAGTTCTTC. This sequence encodes CATSDGGLDNEQFF. The chain recombines TRBV24-1 with TRBJ2-1, with D possibly being TRBD1 (6 bases). With 3 bases removed from V and 5 bases from J, the gap between germline ends came to 10 bases. Germline V gene lookup returns CDR1 KGHDR and CDR2 SFDVKD. This CDR3 comprises 14 residues.

This clonotype came up a few times. The J gene is TRBJ2-3, the V gene TRBV7-2; D is perhaps TRBD1 (7 bases). V dropped 0 bases and J dropped 4 bases, with 14 bases sitting between them. This CDR3 spans 16 amino acids. The germline gives CDR1 SGHTA, CDR2 FQGNSA. CDR3 region: CASSLAFGRGADTQYF. The CDR3 region has the DNA TGTGCCAGCAGCTTAGCGTTCGGCAGGGGGGCAGATACGCAGTATTTT.